Reported below is one T cell receptor (beta chain). Its antigen is not identified. The data belong to a study of blood T cells in healthy people across ages. Points from the study as a whole: Measured against age, TCR beta diversity per million T cells decreased in a roughly linear manner.

For the second PCR, which ran for about 7 to 11 cycles, a sample-barcoded 5' primer and a J-beta primer mix were used. Each CDR3 protein is one row after TCRdb ran MiXCR on the 5' RACE reads. The sample consists of under 2,000,000 distinct CDR3 sequences, 40% to 55% of them appearing once. Material: blood. The receptor's source is a woman aged 35 to 49 in good health.

CDR3 DNA: TGTGCCAGTTCCACTCGGACCTGGATATCCGAGCAGTACTTC. Amino acids: CASSTRTWISEQYF. The chain uses TRBV11-2 and TRBJ2-7; D is unclear. The CDR3 is 14 amino acids. With 9 bases removed from V and 6 bases from J, the gap between germline ends came to 21 bases. CDR1 is SGHAT and CDR2 is FQNNGV in the germline V gene. The variable domain in full, completed from reference TRBV11-2 and TRBJ2-7, reads EAGVAQSPRYKIIEKRQSVAFWCNPISGHATLYWYQQILGQGPKLLIQFQNNGVVDDSQLPKDRFSAERLKGVDSTLKIQPAKLEDSAVYLCASSTRTWISEQYFGPGTRLTVT.